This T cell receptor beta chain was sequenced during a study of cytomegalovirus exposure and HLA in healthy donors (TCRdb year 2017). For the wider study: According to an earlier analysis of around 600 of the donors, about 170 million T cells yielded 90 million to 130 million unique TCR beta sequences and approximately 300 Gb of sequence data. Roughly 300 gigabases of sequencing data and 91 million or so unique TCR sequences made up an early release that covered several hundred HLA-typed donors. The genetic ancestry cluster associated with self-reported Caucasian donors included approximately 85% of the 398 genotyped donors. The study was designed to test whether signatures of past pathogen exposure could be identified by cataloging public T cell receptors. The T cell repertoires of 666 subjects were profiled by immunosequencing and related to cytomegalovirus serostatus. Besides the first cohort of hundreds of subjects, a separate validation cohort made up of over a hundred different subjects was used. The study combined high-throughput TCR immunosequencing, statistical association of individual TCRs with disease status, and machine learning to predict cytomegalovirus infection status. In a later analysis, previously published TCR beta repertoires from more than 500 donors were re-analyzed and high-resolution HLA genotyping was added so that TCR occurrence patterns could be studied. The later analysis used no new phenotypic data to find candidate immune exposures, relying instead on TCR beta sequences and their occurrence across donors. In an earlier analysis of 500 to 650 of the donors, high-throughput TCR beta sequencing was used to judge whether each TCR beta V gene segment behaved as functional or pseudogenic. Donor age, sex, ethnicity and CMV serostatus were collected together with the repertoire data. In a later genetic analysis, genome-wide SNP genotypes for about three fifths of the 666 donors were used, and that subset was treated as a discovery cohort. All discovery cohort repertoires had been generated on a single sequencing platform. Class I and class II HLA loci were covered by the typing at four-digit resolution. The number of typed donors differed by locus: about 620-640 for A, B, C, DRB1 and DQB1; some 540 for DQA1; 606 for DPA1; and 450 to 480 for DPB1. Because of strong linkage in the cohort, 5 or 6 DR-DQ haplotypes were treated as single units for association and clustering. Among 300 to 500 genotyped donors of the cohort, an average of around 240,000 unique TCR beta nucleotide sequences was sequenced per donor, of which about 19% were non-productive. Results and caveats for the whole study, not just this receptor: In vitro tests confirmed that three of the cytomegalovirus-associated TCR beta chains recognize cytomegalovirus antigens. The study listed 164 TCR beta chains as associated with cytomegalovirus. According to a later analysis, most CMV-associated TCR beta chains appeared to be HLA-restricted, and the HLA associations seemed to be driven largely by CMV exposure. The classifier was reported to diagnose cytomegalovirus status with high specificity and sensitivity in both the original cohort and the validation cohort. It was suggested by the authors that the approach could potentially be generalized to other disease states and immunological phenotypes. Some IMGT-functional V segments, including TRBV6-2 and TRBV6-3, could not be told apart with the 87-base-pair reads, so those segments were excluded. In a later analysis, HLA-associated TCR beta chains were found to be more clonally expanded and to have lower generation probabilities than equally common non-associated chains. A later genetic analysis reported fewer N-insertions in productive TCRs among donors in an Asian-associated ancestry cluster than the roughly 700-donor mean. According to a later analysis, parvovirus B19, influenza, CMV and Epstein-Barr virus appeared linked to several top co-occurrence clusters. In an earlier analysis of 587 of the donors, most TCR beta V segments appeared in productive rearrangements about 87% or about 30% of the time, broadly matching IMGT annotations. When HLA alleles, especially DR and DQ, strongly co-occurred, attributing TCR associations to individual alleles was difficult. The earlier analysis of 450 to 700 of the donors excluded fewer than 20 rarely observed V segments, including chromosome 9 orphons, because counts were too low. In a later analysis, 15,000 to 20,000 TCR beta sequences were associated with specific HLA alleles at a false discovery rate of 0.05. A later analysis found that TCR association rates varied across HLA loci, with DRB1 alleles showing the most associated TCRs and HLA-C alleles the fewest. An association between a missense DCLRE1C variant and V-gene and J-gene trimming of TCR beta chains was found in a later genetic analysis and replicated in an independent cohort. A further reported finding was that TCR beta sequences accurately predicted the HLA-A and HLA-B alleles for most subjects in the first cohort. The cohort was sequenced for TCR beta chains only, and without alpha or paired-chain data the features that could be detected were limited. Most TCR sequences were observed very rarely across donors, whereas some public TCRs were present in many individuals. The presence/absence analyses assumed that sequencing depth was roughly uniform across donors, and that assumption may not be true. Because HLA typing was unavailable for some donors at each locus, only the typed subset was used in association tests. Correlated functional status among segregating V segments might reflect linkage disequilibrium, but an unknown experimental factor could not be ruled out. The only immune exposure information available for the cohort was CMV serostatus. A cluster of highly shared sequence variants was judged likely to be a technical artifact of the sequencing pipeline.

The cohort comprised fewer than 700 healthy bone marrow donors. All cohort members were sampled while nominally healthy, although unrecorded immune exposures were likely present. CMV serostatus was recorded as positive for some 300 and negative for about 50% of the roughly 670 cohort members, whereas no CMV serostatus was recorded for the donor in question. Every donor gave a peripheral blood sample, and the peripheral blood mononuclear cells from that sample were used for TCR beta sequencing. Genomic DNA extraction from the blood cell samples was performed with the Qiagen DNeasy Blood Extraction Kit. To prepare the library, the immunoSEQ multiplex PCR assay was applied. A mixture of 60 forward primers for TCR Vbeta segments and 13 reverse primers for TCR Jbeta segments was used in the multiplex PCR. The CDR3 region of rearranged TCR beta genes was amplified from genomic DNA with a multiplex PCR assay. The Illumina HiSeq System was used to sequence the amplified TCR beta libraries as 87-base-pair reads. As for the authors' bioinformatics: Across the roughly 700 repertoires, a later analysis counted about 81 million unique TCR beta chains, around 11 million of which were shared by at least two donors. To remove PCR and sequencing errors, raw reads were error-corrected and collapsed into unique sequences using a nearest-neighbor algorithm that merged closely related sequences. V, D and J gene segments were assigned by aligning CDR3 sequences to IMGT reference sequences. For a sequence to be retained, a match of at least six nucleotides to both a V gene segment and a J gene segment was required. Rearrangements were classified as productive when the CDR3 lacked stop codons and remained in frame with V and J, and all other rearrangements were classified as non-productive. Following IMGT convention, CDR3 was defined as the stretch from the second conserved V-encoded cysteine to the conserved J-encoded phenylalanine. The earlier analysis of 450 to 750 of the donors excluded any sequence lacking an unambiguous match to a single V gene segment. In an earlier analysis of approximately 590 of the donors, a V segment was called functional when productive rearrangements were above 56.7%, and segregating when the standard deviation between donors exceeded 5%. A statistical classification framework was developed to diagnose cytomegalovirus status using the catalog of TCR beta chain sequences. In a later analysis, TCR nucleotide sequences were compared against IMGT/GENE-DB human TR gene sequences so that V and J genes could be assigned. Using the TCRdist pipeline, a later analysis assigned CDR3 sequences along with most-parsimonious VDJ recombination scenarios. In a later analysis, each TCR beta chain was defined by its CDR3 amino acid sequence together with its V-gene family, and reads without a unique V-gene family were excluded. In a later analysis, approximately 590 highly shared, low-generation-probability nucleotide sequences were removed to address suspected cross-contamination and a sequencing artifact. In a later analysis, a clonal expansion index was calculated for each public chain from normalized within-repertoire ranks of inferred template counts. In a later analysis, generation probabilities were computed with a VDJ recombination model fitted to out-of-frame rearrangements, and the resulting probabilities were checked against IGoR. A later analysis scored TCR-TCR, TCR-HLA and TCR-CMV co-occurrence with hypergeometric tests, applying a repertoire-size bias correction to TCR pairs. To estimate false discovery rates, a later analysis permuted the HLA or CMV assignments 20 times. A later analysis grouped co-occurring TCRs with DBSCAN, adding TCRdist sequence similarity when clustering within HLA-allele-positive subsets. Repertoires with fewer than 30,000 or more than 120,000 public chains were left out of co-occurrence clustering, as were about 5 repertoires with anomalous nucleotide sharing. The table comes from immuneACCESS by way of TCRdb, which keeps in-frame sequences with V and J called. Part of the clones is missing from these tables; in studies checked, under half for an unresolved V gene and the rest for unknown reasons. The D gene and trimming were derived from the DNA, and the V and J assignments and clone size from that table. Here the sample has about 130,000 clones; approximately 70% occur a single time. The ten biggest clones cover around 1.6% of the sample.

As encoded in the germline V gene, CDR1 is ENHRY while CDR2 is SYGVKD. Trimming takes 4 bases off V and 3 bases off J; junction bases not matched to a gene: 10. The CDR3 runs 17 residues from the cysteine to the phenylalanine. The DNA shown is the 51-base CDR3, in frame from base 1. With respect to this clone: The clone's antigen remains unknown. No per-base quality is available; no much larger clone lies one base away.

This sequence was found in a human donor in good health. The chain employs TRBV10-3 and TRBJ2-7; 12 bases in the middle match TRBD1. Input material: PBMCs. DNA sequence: TGTGCCATCAGTGTTAACCGGGACAGGGGGCTTCACTACGAGCAGTACTTC. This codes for CAISVNRDRGLHYEQYF.